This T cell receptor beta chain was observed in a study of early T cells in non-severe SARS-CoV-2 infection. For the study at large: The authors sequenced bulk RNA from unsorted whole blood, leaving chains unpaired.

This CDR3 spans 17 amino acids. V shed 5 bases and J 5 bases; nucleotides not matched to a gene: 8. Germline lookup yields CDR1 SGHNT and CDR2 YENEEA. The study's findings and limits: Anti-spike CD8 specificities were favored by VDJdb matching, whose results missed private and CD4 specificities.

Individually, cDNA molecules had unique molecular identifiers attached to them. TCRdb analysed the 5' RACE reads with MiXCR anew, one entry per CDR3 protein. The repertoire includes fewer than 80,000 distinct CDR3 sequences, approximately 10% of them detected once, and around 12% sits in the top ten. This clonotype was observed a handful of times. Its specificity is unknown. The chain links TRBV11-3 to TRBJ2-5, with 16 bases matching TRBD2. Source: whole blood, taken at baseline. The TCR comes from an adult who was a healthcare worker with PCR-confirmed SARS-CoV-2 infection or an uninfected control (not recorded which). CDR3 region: CASSPGTSGGASETQYF. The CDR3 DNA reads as TGTGCCAGCAGCCCCGGGACTAGCGGGGGGGCTTCGGAGACCCAGTACTTC.